These T cell receptor beta chains were read from a single sample in a study of early T cells in non-severe SARS-CoV-2 infection. TCRdb analysed the 5' RACE reads with MiXCR anew, one entry per CDR3 protein. The sample lists some 87,000 distinct CDR3 sequences, around 13% occurring once. What was sequenced was whole blood. Receptor source: an adult who was a healthcare worker with PCR-confirmed SARS-CoV-2 infection or an uninfected control (not recorded which). CDR3s include the opening cysteine and the closing phenylalanine or tryptophan. The D gene is left open where the match is weak. The size field is filled for only some rows; it gives once, few, many or a size class.

.,TRBV7-2,TRBJ2-7,.,TGTGCCAGCAGCCAGGGGGGATTTACCCTCTACGAGCAGTACTTC,CASSQGGFTLYEQYF
many,TRBV27,TRBJ2-2,.,TGTGCCAGCAGTCCCCGAGGAGGGTTACTCAACACCGGGGAGCTGTTTTTT,CASSPRGGLLNTGELFF
.,TRBV20-1,TRBJ2-1,.,TGCAGTGCTGAGTGGGCTAATGCCTTAGACAGTGAGCAGTTCTTC,CSAEWANALDSEQFF
many,TRBV10-3,TRBJ2-7,.,TGTGCCATCAGTGACACTAATCGGGCCACTATGCCCGAATACGAGCAGTACTTC,CAISDTNRATMPEYEQYF
.,TRBV12-3/TRBV12-4,TRBJ1-1,.,TGTGCCAGCAGTCCCGCGGGGGTTAGGACTGAAGCTTTCTTT,CASSPAGVRTEAFF
.,TRBV11-2,TRBJ1-1,.,TGTGCCAGCAGCCCAACGTCGGACAGATACTCGGTCACTGAAGCTTTCTTT,CASSPTSDRYSVTEAFF
few,TRBV28,TRBJ1-1,.,TGTGCCAGCAGTTCACCCGCTGAATACAGGGAAAGTGAAGCTTTCTTT,CASSSPAEYRESEAFF
.,TRBV30,TRBJ1-2,.,TGTGCCTGGAGTGTACGTCGGGGCTACACCTTC,CAWSVRRGYTF
.,TRBV6-1,TRBJ2-2,.,TGTGCCAGCAGTGATGGGGAACCCGGGGAGCTGTTTTTT,CASSDGEPGELFF
.,TRBV12-3/TRBV12-4,TRBJ1-3,.,TGTGCCAGCAGTTTTGGGGGCGCGGACACCATATATTTT,CASSFGGADTIYF
many,TRBV5-1,TRBJ2-2,.,TGCGCCAGCAGCCGGGGGACAGTTACCGACGGGGAGCTGTTTTTT,CASSRGTVTDGELFF
many,TRBV29-1,TRBJ2-3,.,TGCAGCGTTGATATCGGAATCACAGATACGCAGTATTTT,CSVDIGITDTQYF
many,TRBV5-5,TRBJ2-3,.,TGTGCCAGCAGCCCAAGTGGAGATACGCAGTATTTT,CASSPSGDTQYF
.,TRBV2,TRBJ2-7,.,TGTGCCAGCAGAACTCTACAGGGGGGGTCCTACGAGCAGTACTTC,CASRTLQGGSYEQYF
few,TRBV27,TRBJ1-5,.,TGTGCCAGCATGATACAGGGAGGCTATCAGCCCCAGCATTTT,CASMIQGGYQPQHF
few,TRBV5-1,TRBJ2-1,.,TGCGCCAGCTCTCCAGGGGTCGATAATGAGCAGTTCTTC,CASSPGVDNEQFF
few,TRBV27,TRBJ2-6,.,TGTGCCAGCAGTTTAATGCCGGGTGGGGCCAACGTCCTGACTTTC,CASSLMPGGANVLTF